This TCR beta chain was identified during a study of Graves' ophthalmopathy and Graves' hyperthyroidism. Study conclusions and caveats: The study's model predicted ophthalmopathy progression at 70.59% sensitivity and almost 75% specificity. Among expanded thyroid clonotypes above 0.001 frequency, most also occurred in blood.

This CDR3 is 14 amino acids long. V lost 6 bases and J lost 4, with 18 bases in between. The germline CDR1 and CDR2 sequences are DFQATT and SNEGSKA (reference sequence). In its sample, this clonotype was seen many times. The antigen is undetermined. Patients with other autoimmune diseases, uncontrolled infections, pregnancy or lactation were excluded. Clinical symptoms, serum thyroxine, TRAb, thyroid ultrasound and orbital computed tomography determined diagnosis. Amplification of TCR beta CDR3 regions used RNA transcripts. Investigators did first-round RT-PCR with HTBI primers, then second-round multiplex PCR. From the multiplex PCR reads, TCRdb called clonotypes with MiXCR, one entry per CDR3 protein. Of around 470,000 distinct CDR3 sequences listed, approximately 15% are singletons.

The receptor was isolated from a woman aged 30 to 39 with Graves' ophthalmopathy. The specimen sequenced was blood. This chain links TRBV20-1 with TRBJ2-5; D is possibly TRBD1 or TRBD2 (6 bases each). CDR3 bases: TGCAGTGCCCTCCTTAGCGGAGGGGGAGAGACCCAGTACTTC. Its translation: CSALLSGGGETQYF.